These T cell receptor beta chains were read from a single sample in a study of cytomegalovirus exposure and HLA in healthy donors. Only in-frame clones appear in the TCRdb table, and some are missing; sequencing was by immunoSEQ multiplex PCR. The sample has 70,000 to 95,000 clones, under 80% seen once. Sequenced material: PBMCs. The receptors shown here come from a man aged 25-45 years in good health and CMV-seropositive. Both conserved end residues are part of each CDR3. The D gene is left open where the match is weak. Expanded clones are given a class, and other clones once, few, many or no size at all.

>TRBJ2-5|NA|NA|TRBV5-1
TGCGCCAGCAGCTTGGCCGGGGGACAAGAGACCCAGTACTTC
CASSLAGGQETQYF
>TRBJ1-1|NA|NA|TRBV6-1
TGTGCCAGCAGTGCCAACGAGGGCACTGAAGCTTTCTTT
CASSANEGTEAFF
>TRBJ2-1|few|NA|TRBV7-2
TGTGCCAGCAGCTTAGTCATGGGGGGATCCTACAATGAGCAGTTCTTC
CASSLVMGGSYNEQFF
>TRBJ2-3|NA|TRBD2|TRBV4-1
TGCGCCAGCAGGGAACTAGCGGGGGTGGTAGATACGCAGTATTTT
CASRELAGVVDTQYF
>TRBJ2-5|NA|TRBD2|TRBV4-2
TGTGCCAGCAGCCAAGATGGTTCGACTAGCGGGGGAGAGACCCAGTACTTC
CASSQDGSTSGGETQYF
>TRBJ2-7|NA|TRBD1|TRBV29-1
TGCAGCGTGGGGAGTAGCAGGGGGCGATACGAGCAGTACTTC
CSVGSSRGRYEQYF
>TRBJ1-6|few|NA|TRBV6-1
TGTGCCAGCAGTGAAGACGCAGGGGCGATTTCACCCCTCCACTTT
CASSEDAGAISPLHF
>TRBJ2-4|NA|NA|TRBV7-8
TGTGCCAGCAGCTTAGTTGGCGGGGGCGGCAAAAACATTCAGTACTTC
CASSLVGGGGKNIQYF
>TRBJ1-6|NA|NA|TRBV7-9
TGTGCCAGCAGCGCAGCCGGGAATCCGATGGCCTCACCCCTCCACTTT
CASSAAGNPMASPLHF
>TRBJ2-1|NA|NA|TRBV7-9
TGTGCCAGCAGCTTAGGTCTCGGGGTGAATGAGCAGTTCTTC
CASSLGLGVNEQFF
>TRBJ2-2|NA|NA|TRBV28
TGTGCCAGCAGTTTTGGTGGGAGGGGGATCGACAGGGGACGGGGACTCACCGGGGAGCTGTTTTTT
CASSFGGRGIDRGRGLTGELFF
>TRBJ2-7|few|NA|TRBV7-9
TGTTCCAGCAGCTTAACGGGGGACGAGCAGTACTTC
CSSSLTGDEQYF
>TRBJ2-7|NA|NA|TRBV7-6
TGTGCCAGCAGCTTAGGGCAGAACTACGAGCAGTACTTC
CASSLGQNYEQYF
>TRBJ2-7|NA|NA|TRBV6-1
TGTGCCAGCAGTGGCGGGACGGTGACCTACGAGCAGTACTTC
CASSGGTVTYEQYF
>TRBJ1-4|NA|NA|TRBV28
TGTGCCAGCAGTTTGGGGGGGAATCGGTATGAAAAACTGTTTTTT
CASSLGGNRYEKLFF
>TRBJ1-5|NA|TRBD1|TRBV6-5
TGTGCCAGCAGGACAGGGAGAGTCAATCAGCCCCAGCATTTT
CASRTGRVNQPQHF
>TRBJ1-2|NA|NA|TRBV6-1
TGTGCCAGCGAGCAGGGAAGTGGGGAGGGTGGCTACACCTTC
CASEQGSGEGGYTF